This TCR beta chain was documented in a study of spatial heterogeneity in lung cancer (dated by TCRdb to about 2019). Concerning the study at large: Beta-chain transcripts were consistently detected in greater numbers than alpha-chain transcripts, which likely reflects a higher abundance of beta-chain transcripts. In non-small cell lung cancer, the study quantitatively compared TCR alpha and beta repertoires across several tumor regions, matched nontumor lung, and blood. In the raw uncorrected reads, each unique combination of TCR and UMI appeared on average more than ten times. At surgery, hundreds of tumor regions, 61 to 75 matched nontumor lung samples and 56 PBMC samples were TCR-sequenced for both alpha and beta chains. TCR transcript counts in tumor regions correlated strongly with a T cell transcriptional module score from matched bulk RNA-seq. The study linked features of the TCR repertoire to counts of nonsynonymous mutations, which were determined by whole-exome sequencing of tumor tissue. General conclusions and limits of the study: The count of ubiquitous expanded TCRs correlated with the count of ubiquitous nonsynonymous mutations, and the count of regional expanded TCRs correlated with the count of regional nonsynonymous mutations. TCR-seq was estimated to cover only approximately 7% of tumor T cells for alpha chains and around 13% for beta chains. The tumor nonsynonymous mutation count correlated with the number of expanded alpha and beta TCRs within the tumor. Confirming at a functional level the hypothesis that regional TCRs recognize regional mutations was considered to require additional single-cell paired TCR alpha and beta sequencing.

There are a few counts of this clonotype. The antigen it binds to is not known. No much larger clone is present one base from it, and per-base qualities are unavailable. Libraries were made using 5' RACE. Instrument used: NextSeq 500. To allow correction of PCR and sequencing errors, the TCR library protocol tagged every TCR cDNA molecule with a unique molecular identifier. The published analysis was carried out like this. Decombinator tools were used for TCR identification, UMI-based error correction and CDR3 extraction. Expanded TCRs were defined as those above a frequency of 2 per 1,000, corresponding to the top 1% of the tumor frequency distribution. Expanded tumor TCRs were classed as regional if statistically deemed absent (corrected P<0.05) from at least one tumor region, otherwise ubiquitous. Renyi diversity was calculated using the R vegan package after each repertoire was subsampled 100 times to 5,000 TCRs. CDR3 similarity networks were built from amino acid triplet string-kernel similarity, with CDR3s being connected when pairwise similarity was above 0.82. TCRdb itself trimmed the public reads at Q25 with fastp, ran MiXCR and retained productive beta chains. For every CDR3 protein sequence, its rows merge into one entry that carries the most common genes and DNA. TCRdb, not the original authors, processed these V and J calls. Counted in this sample were 20,000 to 25,000 distinct CDR3 sequences; around 8.5% of them appeared once. Roughly 7.7% of the sample belongs to the ten largest clones.

Per the germline V gene, MGHDK is the CDR1 and SYGVNS is the CDR2. Measured from the cysteine to the phenylalanine, the CDR3 is 14 residues long. Just the 42-base CDR3 DNA is kept, in frame starting at base 1. V sheds 4 bases and J sheds 2 bases, leaving 11 bases between their ends. This specimen's time point label, per the study, means: sample taken at primary tumor resection. Donors were over 60 patients with early-stage, untreated non-small cell lung cancer from the lung TRACERx cohort. TCR sequencing used whole RNA extracted from tumor and nontumor lung tissue, or from cryopreserved PBMC samples, without cell sorting. Only patients with enough RNA available from two or more tumor regions were chosen for TCR sequencing. Before being selected, tumor and adjacent nontumor lung specimens were reviewed by a lung pathologist.

The sample in question was lung tumor tissue, obtained at surgery. The rearrangement combines TRBV25-1 with TRBJ1-2; D gene: possibly TRBD1, on 5 matching bases. The TCR sequence derives from a male donor with early-stage non-small cell lung cancer. The CDR3 here reads CASSAYGANYGYTF. The DNA sequence reads TGTGCCAGCAGTGCGTATGGGGCGAACTATGGCTACACCTTC.